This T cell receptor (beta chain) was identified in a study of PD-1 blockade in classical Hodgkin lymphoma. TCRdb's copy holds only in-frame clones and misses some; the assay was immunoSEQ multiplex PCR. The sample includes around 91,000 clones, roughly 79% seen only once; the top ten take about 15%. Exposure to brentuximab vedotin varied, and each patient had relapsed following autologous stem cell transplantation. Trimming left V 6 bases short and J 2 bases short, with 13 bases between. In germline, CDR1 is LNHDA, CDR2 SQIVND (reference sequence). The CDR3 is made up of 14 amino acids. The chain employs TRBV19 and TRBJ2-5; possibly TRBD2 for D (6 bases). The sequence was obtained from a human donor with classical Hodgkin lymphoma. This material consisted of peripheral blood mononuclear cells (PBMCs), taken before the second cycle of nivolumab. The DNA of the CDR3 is TGTGCCAGTAGCATCGGGACTCCTCAAGAGACCCAGTACTTC. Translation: CASSIGTPQETQYF.